One and the same sample provided the 9 T cell receptor beta chains below, sequenced in a study of a mutant IDH1 vaccine in newly diagnosed glioma. As for time point: baseline, week 1 (first vaccination visit). Treatment defined: pre-vaccination baseline after standard-of-care therapy. Sequencing was performed with immunoSEQ multiplex PCR; in TCRdb, only in-frame clones are kept and a portion is missing. The sample records more than 20,000 clones, approximately 91% being singletons. Material: PBMCs, obtained from a glioma patient treated with radiotherapy, temozolomide or both. The receptors originated from a man aged 25-45 years with glioma.

The gene calls are TRBV6-5 and TRBJ2-1, with 9 bases lining up with TRBD2. In germline, CDR1 is MNHEY, CDR2 SVGAGI. CDR3 size: 13 residues. Germline trimming cut 2 bases from V and 13 bases from J; bases unmatched to any gene: 6. The CDR3 DNA sequence: TGTGCCAGCAGTTACACCAGCGGGAGGCGCCAGTTCTTC. This codes for CASSYTSGRRQFF.

The chain has TRBV5-1 and TRBJ1-5, with 7 positions matching TRBD1. This CDR3 contains 13 residues. V lost 4 bases and J lost 4; bases outside the gene matches: 2. Germline values: CDR1 SGHRS, CDR2 YFSETQ. The DNA for the CDR3 is TGCGCCAGCAGCCCGGGACAGAATCAGCCCCAGCATTTT. It encodes CASSPGQNQPQHF.

This clone was recorded only once. The chain is built from TRBV29-1 and TRBJ2-7; D gene ambiguous. The germline CDR1 and CDR2 sequences are SQVTM and ANQGSEA. The CDR3 covers 13 residues. Trimming stripped 3 bases from V and 2 bases from J, with 11 bases between. CDR3 amino acids: CSVERSGPYEQYF. DNA of the CDR3: TGCAGCGTTGAGCGTTCCGGGCCCTACGAGCAGTACTTC.

The J gene is TRBJ2-3, the V gene TRBV29-1; 7 bases map to TRBD1. Germline CDR1 reads SQVTM; CDR2 reads ANQGSEA. With 7 bases clipped from V and 0 bases from J, the junction kept 4 bases outside the gene matches. This CDR3 has 13 residues. DNA of the CDR3: TGCAGCGCCGGGACAGACAGCACAGATACGCAGTATTTT. Translating it yields CSAGTDSTDTQYF.

V is TRBV9 and J is TRBJ2-1; D unclear. Trimming removed 0 bases at V and 5 bases at J, with 12 bases between. The CDR3 consists of 15 residues. CDR1 and CDR2 from the germline V gene are SGDLS and YYNGEE. CDR3 DNA: TGTGCCAGCAGCGTAGCCGACCCCCCCGACAATGAGCAGTTCTTC. Its translation: CASSVADPPDNEQFF.

This chain uses TRBV12-5 with TRBJ1-4, with 11 nucleotides matching TRBD1. The CDR3 is 17 residues long. Per the germline V gene, CDR1 is LGHNT and CDR2 is FRNRAP. Trimming at V came to 5 bases and at J to 7 bases, leaving 12 bases not matched to a gene. This chain's CDR3 is CASGPPLGTGGIEKLFF. The DNA for the CDR3 is TGTGCTAGTGGTCCACCTTTGGGGACAGGGGGAATTGAAAAACTGTTTTTT. Variable domain in full (rest from reference TRBV12-5 and TRBJ1-4): DARVTQTPRHKVTEMGQEVTMRCQPILGHNTVFWYRQTMMQGLELLAYFRNRAPLDDSGMPKDRFSAEMPDATLATLKIQPSEPRDSAVYFCASGPPLGTGGIEKLFFGSGTQLSVL.

This clone has a handful of counts. The V and J genes are TRBV4-1 and TRBJ1-5; 11 positions match TRBD1. CDR3 length: 15 amino acids. Germline assignment: CDR1 MGHRA and CDR2 YSYEKL. V lost 7 bases, J lost 6 bases, and 8 bases stayed unmatched. DNA of the CDR3: TGCGCCAGCAACCCGGGACAGGGGGTCGGTCAGCCCCAGCATTTT. Translated: CASNPGQGVGQPQHF.

The rearrangement joins TRBV6-6 to TRBJ1-1; 9 nucleotides align to TRBD1. V was clipped by 7 bases and J by 5 bases; unmatched bases: 14. Germline CDR1 reads MNHNY; CDR2 reads SVGAGI (reference sequence). The CDR3 has 16 residues. CDR3 protein: CASTPSNTGGGTEAFF. CDR3 DNA: TGTGCCAGCACCCCGTCCAACACAGGGGGCGGAACTGAAGCTTTCTTT.

The rearrangement links TRBV18 to TRBJ1-2, with 8 bases fitting TRBD1. The junction had 6 bases not matched to a gene; V was cut back by 8 bases and J by 4 bases. This CDR3 has 13 residues. Germline assignment: CDR1 KGHSH and CDR2 LQKENI. The CDR3 reads CASLSTGGYGYTF. The CDR3 nucleotides read TGTGCCAGCCTATCTACAGGGGGCTATGGCTACACCTTC.